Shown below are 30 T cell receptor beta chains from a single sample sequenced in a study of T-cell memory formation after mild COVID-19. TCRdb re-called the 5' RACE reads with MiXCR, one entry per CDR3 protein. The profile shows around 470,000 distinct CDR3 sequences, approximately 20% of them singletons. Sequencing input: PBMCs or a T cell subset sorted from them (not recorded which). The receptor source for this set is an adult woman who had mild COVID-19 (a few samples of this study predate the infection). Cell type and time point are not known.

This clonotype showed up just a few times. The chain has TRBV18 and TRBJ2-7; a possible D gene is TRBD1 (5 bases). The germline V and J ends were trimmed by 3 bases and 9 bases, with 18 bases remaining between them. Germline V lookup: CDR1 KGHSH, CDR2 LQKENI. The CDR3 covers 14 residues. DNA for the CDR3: TGTGCCAGCTCACCGCAGGGCTCGGTAGTAGGGCAGTACTTC. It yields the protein CASSPQGSVVGQYF.

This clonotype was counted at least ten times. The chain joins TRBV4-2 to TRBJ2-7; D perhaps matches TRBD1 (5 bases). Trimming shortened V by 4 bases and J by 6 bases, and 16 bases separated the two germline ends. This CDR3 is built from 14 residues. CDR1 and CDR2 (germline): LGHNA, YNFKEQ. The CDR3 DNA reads TGTGCCAGCAGCCGAGGACAAAACATGGGCGAGCAGTACTTC. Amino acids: CASSRGQNMGEQYF.

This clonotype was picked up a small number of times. The CDR3 coding sequence is TGCGCCAGCAGCCCGGGACCCCAAAATCAGCCCCAGCATTTT. Translation gives CASSPGPQNQPQHF. The gene calls are TRBV5-1 and TRBJ1-5; TRBD1 is a possible D gene (5 bases). The germline V gene has CDR1 SGHRS and CDR2 YFSETQ. The CDR3 extends over 14 amino acids. V lost 4 bases and J 4 bases, leaving 12 bases between the germline ends.

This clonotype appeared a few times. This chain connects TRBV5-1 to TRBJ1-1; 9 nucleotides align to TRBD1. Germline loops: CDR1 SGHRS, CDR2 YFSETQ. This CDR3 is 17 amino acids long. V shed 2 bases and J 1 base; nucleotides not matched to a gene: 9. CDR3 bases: TGCGCCAGCAGCTTTACCGGGACAGGGAGGGCGAACACTGAAGCTTTCTTT. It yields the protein CASSFTGTGRANTEAFF.

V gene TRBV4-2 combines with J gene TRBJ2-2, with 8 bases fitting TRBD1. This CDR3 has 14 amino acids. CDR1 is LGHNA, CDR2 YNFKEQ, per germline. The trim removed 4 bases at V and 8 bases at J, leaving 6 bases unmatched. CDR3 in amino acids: CASSLDRGMGELFF. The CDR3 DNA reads TGTGCCAGCAGCCTCGACAGGGGAATGGGGGAGCTGTTTTTT.

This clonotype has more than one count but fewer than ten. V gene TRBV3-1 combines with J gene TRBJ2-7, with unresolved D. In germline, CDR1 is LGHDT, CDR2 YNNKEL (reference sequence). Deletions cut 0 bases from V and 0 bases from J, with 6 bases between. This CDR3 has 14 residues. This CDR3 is CASSQEPASYEQYF. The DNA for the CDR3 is TGTGCCAGCAGCCAAGAACCGGCCTCCTACGAGCAGTACTTC.

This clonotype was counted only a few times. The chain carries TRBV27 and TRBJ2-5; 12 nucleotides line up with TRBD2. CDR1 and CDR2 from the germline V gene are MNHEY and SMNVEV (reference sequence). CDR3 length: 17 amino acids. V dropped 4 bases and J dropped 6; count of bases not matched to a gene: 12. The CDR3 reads CASSSPTTSGGSKTQYF. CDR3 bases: TGTGCCAGCAGTTCCCCCACTACTAGCGGGGGGTCGAAGACCCAGTACTTC.

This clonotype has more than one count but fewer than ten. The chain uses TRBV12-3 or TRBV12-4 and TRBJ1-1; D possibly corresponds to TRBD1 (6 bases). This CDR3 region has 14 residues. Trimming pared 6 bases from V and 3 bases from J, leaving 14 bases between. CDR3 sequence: CASSQRGVHTEAFF. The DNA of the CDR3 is TGTGCCAGCAGCCAGAGGGGGGTACACACTGAAGCTTTCTTT.

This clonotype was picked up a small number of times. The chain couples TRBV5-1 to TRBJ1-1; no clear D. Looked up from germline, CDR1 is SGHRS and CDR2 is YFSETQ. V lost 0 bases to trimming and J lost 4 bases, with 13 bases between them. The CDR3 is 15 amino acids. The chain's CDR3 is CASSLAPGYGTEAFF. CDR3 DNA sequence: TGCGCCAGCAGCTTGGCCCCGGGGTACGGCACTGAAGCTTTCTTT. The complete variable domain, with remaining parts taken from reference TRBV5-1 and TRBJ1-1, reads KAGVTQTPRYLIKTRGQQVTLSCSPISGHRSVSWYQQTPGQGLQFLFEYFSETQRNKGNFPGRFSGRQFSNSRSEMNVSTLELGDSALYLCASSLAPGYGTEAFFGQGTRLTVV.

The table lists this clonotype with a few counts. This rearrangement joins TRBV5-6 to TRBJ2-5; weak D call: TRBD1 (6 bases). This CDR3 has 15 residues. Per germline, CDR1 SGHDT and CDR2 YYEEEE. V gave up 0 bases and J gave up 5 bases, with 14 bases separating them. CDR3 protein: CASSLATGPRETQYF. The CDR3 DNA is TGTGCCAGCAGCTTGGCCACAGGGCCCCGCGAGACCCAGTACTTC.

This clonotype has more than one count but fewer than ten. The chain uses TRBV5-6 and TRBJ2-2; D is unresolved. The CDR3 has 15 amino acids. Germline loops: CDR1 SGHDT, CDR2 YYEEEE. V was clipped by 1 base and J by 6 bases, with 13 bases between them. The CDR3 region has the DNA TGTGCCAGCAGCTTGCCACCGACCCCCCCCGGGGAGCTGTTTTTT. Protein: CASSLPPTPPGELFF.

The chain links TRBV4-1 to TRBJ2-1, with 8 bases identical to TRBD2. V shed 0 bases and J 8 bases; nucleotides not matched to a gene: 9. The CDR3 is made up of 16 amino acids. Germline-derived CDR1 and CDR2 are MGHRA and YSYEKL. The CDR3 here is CASSQEPGLGVDEQFF. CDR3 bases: TGCGCCAGCAGCCAAGAACCGGGACTAGGTGTGGATGAGCAGTTCTTC.

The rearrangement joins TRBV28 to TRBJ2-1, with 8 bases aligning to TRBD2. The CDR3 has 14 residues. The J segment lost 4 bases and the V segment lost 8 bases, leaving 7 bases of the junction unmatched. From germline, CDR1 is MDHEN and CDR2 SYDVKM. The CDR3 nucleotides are TGTGCCAGCGTCAGCGGGAGTAGGTACAATGAGCAGTTCTTC. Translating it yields CASVSGSRYNEQFF. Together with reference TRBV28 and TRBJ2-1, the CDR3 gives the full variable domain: DVKVTQSSRYLVKRTGEKVFLECVQDMDHENMFWYRQDPGLGLRLIYFSYDVKMKEKGDIPEGYSVSREKKERFSLILESASTNQTSMYLCASVSGSRYNEQFFGPGTRLTVL.

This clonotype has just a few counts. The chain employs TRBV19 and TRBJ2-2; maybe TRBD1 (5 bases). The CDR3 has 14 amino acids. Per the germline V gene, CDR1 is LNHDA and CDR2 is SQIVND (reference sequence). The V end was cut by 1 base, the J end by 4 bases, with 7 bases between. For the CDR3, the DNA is TGTGCCAGTAGTATAGGCAGGGTCACCGGGGAGCTGTTTTTT. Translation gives CASSIGRVTGELFF.

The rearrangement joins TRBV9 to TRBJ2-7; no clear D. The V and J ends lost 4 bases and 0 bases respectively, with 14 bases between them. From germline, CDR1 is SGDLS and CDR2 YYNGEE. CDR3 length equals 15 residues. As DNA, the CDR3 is TGTGCCAGCAGCCCGAGCCCTAGGAGCTCCTACGAGCAGTACTTC. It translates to CASSPSPRSSYEQYF.

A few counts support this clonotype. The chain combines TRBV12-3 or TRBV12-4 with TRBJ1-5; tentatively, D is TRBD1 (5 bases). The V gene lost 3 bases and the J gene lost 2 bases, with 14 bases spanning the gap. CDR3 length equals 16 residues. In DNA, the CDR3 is TGTGCCAGCAGTTTTGTAGGTTGGGGGGGCAATCAGCCCCAGCATTTT. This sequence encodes CASSFVGWGGNQPQHF.

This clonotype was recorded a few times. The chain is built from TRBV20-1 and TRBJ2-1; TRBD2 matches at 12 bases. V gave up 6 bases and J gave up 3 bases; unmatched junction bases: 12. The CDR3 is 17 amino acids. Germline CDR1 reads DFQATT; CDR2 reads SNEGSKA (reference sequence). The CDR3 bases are TGCAGTGCGCTGACTAGCGGGAGTTCTCCAAACTACAATGAGCAGTTCTTC. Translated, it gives CSALTSGSSPNYNEQFF.

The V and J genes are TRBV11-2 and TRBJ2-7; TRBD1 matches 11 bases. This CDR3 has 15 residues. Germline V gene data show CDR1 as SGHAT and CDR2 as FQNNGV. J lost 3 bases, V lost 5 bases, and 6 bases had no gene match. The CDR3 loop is CASSEGGTGGYEQYF. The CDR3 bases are TGTGCCAGCAGCGAGGGGGGGACAGGGGGCTACGAGCAGTACTTC.

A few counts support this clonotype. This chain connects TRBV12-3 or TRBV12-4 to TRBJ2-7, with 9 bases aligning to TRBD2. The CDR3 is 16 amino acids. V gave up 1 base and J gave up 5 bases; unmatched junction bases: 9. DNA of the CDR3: TGTGCCAGCAGTTTAGGGGGCGGGAGGGCCTCTCACGAGCAGTACTTC. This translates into CASSLGGGRASHEQYF.

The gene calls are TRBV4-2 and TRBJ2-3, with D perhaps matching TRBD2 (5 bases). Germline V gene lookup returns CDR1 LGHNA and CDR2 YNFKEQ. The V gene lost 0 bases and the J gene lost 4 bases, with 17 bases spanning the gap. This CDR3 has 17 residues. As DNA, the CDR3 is TGTGCCAGCAGCCAAGAAGGAGCGAACAAGAGGGCAGATACGCAGTATTTT. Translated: CASSQEGANKRADTQYF.

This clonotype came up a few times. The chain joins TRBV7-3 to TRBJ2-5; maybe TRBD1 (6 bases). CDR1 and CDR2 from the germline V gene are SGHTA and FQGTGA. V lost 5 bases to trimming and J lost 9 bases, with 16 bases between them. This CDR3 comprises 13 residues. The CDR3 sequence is CASSATGLRPQYF. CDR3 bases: TGTGCCAGCAGCGCTACAGGGCTTAGGCCCCAGTACTTC.

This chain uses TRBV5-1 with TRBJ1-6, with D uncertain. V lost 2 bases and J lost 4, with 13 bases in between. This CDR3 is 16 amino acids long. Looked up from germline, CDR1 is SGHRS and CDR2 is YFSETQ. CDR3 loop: CASSFITMRYNSPLHF. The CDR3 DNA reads TGCGCCAGCAGCTTTATCACCATGCGGTATAATTCACCCCTCCACTTT.

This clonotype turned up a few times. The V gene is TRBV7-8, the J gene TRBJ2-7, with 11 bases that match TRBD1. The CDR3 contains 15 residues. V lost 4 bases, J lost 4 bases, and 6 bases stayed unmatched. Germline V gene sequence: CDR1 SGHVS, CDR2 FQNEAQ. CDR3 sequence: CASSSVGTGGYEQYF. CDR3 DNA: TGTGCCAGCAGCTCAGTAGGGACAGGGGGATACGAGCAGTACTTC.

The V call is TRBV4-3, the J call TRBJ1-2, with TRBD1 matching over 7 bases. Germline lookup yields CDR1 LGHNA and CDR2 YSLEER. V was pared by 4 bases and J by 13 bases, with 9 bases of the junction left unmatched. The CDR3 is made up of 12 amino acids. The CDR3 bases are TGCGCCAGCAGCCGAGAAACAGGGGATGCCACCTTC. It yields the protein CASSRETGDATF.

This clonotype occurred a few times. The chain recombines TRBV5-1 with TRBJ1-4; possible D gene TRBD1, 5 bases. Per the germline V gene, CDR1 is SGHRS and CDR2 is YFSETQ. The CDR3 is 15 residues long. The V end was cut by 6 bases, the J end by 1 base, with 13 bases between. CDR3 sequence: CASIQGWRTNEKLFF. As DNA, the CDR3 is TGCGCCAGCATCCAGGGATGGCGAACTAATGAAAAACTGTTTTTT.

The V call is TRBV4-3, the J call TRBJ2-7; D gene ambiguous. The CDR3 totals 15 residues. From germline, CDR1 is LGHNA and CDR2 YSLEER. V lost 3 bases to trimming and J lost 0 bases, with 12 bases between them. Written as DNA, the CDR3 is TGCGCCAGCAGCCACCCACCCAGGAGCTCCTACGAGCAGTACTTC. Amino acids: CASSHPPRSSYEQYF.

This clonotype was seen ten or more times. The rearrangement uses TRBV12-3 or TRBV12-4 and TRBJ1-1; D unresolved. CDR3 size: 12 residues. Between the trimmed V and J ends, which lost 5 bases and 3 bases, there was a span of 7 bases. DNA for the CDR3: TGTGCCAGCAGTCTAGAGGACACTGAAGCTTTCTTT. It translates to CASSLEDTEAFF.

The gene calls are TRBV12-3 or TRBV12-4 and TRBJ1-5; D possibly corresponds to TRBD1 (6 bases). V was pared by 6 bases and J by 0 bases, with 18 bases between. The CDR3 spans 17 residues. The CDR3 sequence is CASSHTDSGYSNQPQHF. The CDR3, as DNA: TGTGCCAGCAGCCATACGGACAGCGGCTATAGCAATCAGCCCCAGCATTTT.

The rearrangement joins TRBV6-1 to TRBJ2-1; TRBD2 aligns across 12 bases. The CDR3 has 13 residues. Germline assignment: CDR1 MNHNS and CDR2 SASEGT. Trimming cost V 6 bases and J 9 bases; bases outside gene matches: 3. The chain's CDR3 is CASRRTSGIEQFF. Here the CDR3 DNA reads TGTGCCAGCAGACGGACTAGCGGGATTGAGCAGTTCTTC.

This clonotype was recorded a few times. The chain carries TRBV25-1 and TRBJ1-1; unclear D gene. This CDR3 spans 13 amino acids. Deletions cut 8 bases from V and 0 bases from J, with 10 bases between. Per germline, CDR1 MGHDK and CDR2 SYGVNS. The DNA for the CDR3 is TGTGCCAGCCGTCTTCTGATGAACACTGAAGCTTTCTTT. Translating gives CASRLLMNTEAFF.